Sequencing of this TCR beta chain was carried out in a study of blood T cell repertoires in COVID-19. Study-wide context: Samples taken during acute and convalescent COVID-19 were collected in the United States, Italy and Spain. Sources were T cells, B-cell-depleted T cells, or PBMCs; the material itself was cDNA or gDNA.

The protocol was immunoSEQ multiplex PCR, while the TCRdb copy is restricted to in-frame clones and leaves out a portion. This table holds roughly 250,000 clones, roughly 90% found once. Participants were placed into cohorts based on the clinical history they reported. Cohort 3 recovery required two negative PCRs, clearance, or symptom resolution. This CDR3 is 13 amino acids long. V lost 1 base and J lost 9, with 12 bases in between. The source of this sequence is a woman between 45 and 60 years old who had recovered from COVID-19. The sequenced sample consisted of PBMCs or T cells enriched from blood (not recorded which). This sequence joins TRBV23-1 and TRBJ1-1, with D tentatively TRBD1 (5 bases). TRBV23-1 is an open reading frame, and its role is uncertain. The CDR3 DNA follows: TGCGCCAGCAGTCAATTGGACAAGGGTAAAGCTTTCTTT. Protein sequence: CASSQLDKGKAFF.